The present entry profiles one T cell receptor beta chain with its context. In TCRdb, the 5' RACE reads were re-called with MiXCR into one record per CDR3 protein. Altogether 70,000 or so distinct CDR3 sequences are present, around 9.9% being singletons, with the ten largest covering about 6.4%. This sample is drawn from a study of early T cells in non-severe SARS-CoV-2 infection. From germline, CDR1 is MNHEY and CDR2 SVGAGI. The germline V and J ends were trimmed by 8 bases and 3 bases, with 8 bases remaining between them. The CDR3 has 11 residues. What was sequenced was whole blood. This receptor was identified in an adult who was a healthcare worker with PCR-confirmed SARS-CoV-2 infection or an uninfected control (not recorded which). The rearrangement links TRBV6-5 to TRBJ2-7, with a tentative D call TRBD1 (6 bases). The CDR3 DNA follows: TGTGCCAGCGGGACAAACTACGAGCAGTACTTC. It yields the protein CASGTNYEQYF.